Shown below are 18 T cell receptor beta chains from a single sample sequenced in a study of blood T cell repertoires in COVID-19. Produced via immunoSEQ multiplex PCR; TCRdb's table is partial and in-frame only. The sample contains roughly 380,000 clones, over 75% of which appear only once. The specimen sequenced was PBMCs or T cells enriched from blood (not recorded which). The receptor source for this set is a woman aged 25 to 45 who had recovered from COVID-19.

The CDR3 nucleotides read TGTGCCAGCAGCTTGGCTTGGGGCCCCACCTATGGCTACACCTTC. It translates to CASSLAWGPTYGYTF. This rearrangement joins TRBV5-6 to TRBJ1-2; possible D gene TRBD1, 5 bases. The CDR3 spans 15 residues. The germline CDR1 and CDR2 sequences are SGHDT and YYEEEE. The germline V and J ends were trimmed by 0 bases and 4 bases, with 13 bases remaining between them.

This clone showed up just once. The chain recombines TRBV2 with TRBJ1-6; D gene ambiguous. Trimming cost V 6 bases and J 13 bases, with 16 bases left between them. CDR3 length equals 13 residues. Germline V gene lookup returns CDR1 SNHLY and CDR2 FYNNEI. CDR3 sequence reads: CASRVRPMDPLHF. The CDR3 region has the DNA TGTGCCAGCAGGGTCAGGCCCATGGATCCCCTCCACTTT.

A single count supports this clone. This chain connects TRBV12-3 or TRBV12-4 to TRBJ2-3, with TRBD1 matching over 7 bases. V was clipped by 7 bases and J by 9 bases; unmatched bases: 7. The CDR3 has 12 amino acids. The CDR3 sequence is CASTPFRGTQYF. The DNA of the CDR3 is TGTGCCAGCACCCCCTTCAGGGGGACGCAGTATTTT.

The chain carries TRBV2 and TRBJ1-5, with 9 bases that match TRBD1. The CDR3 runs to 15 residues. The junction had 6 bases not matched to a gene; V was cut back by 2 bases and J by 7 bases. Germline CDR1 SNHLY, CDR2 FYNNEI. CDR3 in amino acids: CASSESGTGWQPQHF. For the CDR3, the DNA is TGTGCCAGCAGTGAATCCGGGACAGGGTGGCAGCCCCAGCATTTT. The variable domain in full, with the rest retrieved from reference TRBV2 and TRBJ1-5, is EPEVTQTPSHQVTQMGQEVILRCVPISNHLYFYWYRQILGQKVEFLVSFYNNEISEKSEIFDDQFSVERPDGSNFTLKIRSTKLEDSAMYFCASSESGTGWQPQHFGDGTRLSIL.

This rearrangement joins TRBV7-6 to TRBJ1-5; D is ambiguous. The ends were cut back, 2 bases at V and 0 bases at J, with 14 bases in the middle. Germline V CDR1 and CDR2: SGHVS, FNYEAQ. This CDR3 spans 17 amino acids. The CDR3 here is CASSLWRKVDSNQPQHF. The CDR3 DNA reads TGTGCCAGCAGCTTATGGAGGAAGGTGGATAGCAATCAGCCCCAGCATTTT. Full variable domain (outside the CDR3, taken from reference TRBV7-6 and TRBJ1-5): GAGVSQSPRYKVTKRGQDVALRCDPISGHVSLYWYRQALGQGPEFLTYFNYEAQQDKSGLPNDRFSAERPEGSISTLTIQRTEQRDSAMYRCASSLWRKVDSNQPQHFGDGTRLSIL.

This sequence joins TRBV9 and TRBJ2-3; D perhaps matches TRBD2 (5 bases). The CDR3 is 13 residues long. Germline loops: CDR1 SGDLS, CDR2 YYNGEE. Between the trimmed V and J ends, which lost 4 bases and 4 bases, there was a span of 10 bases. CDR3 coding DNA: TGTGCCAGCAGCCCCCCGAGGGCAGATACGCAGTATTTT. This encodes CASSPPRADTQYF.

The J gene is TRBJ1-6, the V gene TRBV27; the match to TRBD1 covers 8 bases. The CDR3 runs 17 residues. Germline V gives CDR1 MNHEY, CDR2 SMNVEV (reference sequence). V lost 5 bases, J lost 9 bases, and 15 bases stayed unmatched. This CDR3 is CASSLMRSGQGGSPLHF. The DNA of the CDR3 is TGTGCCAGCAGTCTGATGAGGAGTGGACAGGGTGGTTCACCCCTCCACTTT.

This chain joins TRBV6-1 and TRBJ1-3; the D is unclear. This CDR3 spans 13 amino acids. Looked up from germline, CDR1 is MNHNS and CDR2 is SASEGT. Trimming took 3 bases from V and 0 from J, leaving 3 bases between them. The CDR3 DNA follows: TGTGCCAGCAGTGAGAGCTCTGGAAACACCATATATTTT. As protein: CASSESSGNTIYF.

The chain is built from TRBV4-2 and TRBJ2-7; TRBD2 aligns across 8 bases. The CDR3 is 16 residues long. Per the germline V gene, CDR1 is LGHNA and CDR2 is YNFKEQ. J was trimmed by 6 bases and V by 1 base; bases with no gene match: 11. CDR3 sequence reads: CASSQAGGRPSTEQYF. In DNA, the CDR3 is TGTGCCAGCAGCCAAGCTGGCGGGAGGCCATCGACCGAGCAGTACTTC.

The rearrangement uses TRBV12-3 or TRBV12-4 and TRBJ2-3; no clear D. Trimming took off 0 bases at V and 10 bases at J, with 5 bases between the two ends. This CDR3 is 11 amino acids long. CDR3 in DNA: TGTGCCAGCAGTTTAGCGGGCTCGCAGTATTTT. Protein: CASSLAGSQYF.

This clone was seen only a few times. This sequence joins TRBV12-3 or TRBV12-4 and TRBJ1-2; 7 bases map to TRBD1. CDR3 length: 11 residues. The V segment lost 5 bases and the J segment 8 bases; nucleotides outside the gene matches: 2. Written as DNA, the CDR3 is TGTGCCAGCAGTCGGACAGGCGGCTACACCTTC. It is translated as CASSRTGGYTF.

This clone was counted a single time. The chain joins TRBV5-1 to TRBJ2-7, with TRBD2 matching 8 bases. This CDR3 is built from 16 residues. Unmatched junction bases numbered 12, after V lost 3 bases and J lost 4 bases. From germline, CDR1 is SGHRS and CDR2 YFSETQ. The CDR3: CASSSPVTGGLYEQYF. CDR3 DNA sequence: TGCGCCAGCAGCTCGCCGGTGACGGGAGGGTTATACGAGCAGTACTTC.

The chain uses TRBV7-2 and TRBJ2-1; a weak D match, TRBD2 (5 bases). The CDR3 has 15 residues. Between the trimmed V and J ends, which lost 4 bases and 6 bases, there was a span of 16 bases. Germline-derived CDR1 and CDR2 are SGHTA and FQGNSA. The CDR3 coding sequence is TGTGCCAGCAGCTCTCTAGTGGGAGTGCTCAATGAGCAGTTCTTC. This gives the protein CASSSLVGVLNEQFF.

This sequence joins TRBV27 and TRBJ2-5; D possibly corresponds to TRBD1 (6 bases). CDR3 length: 17 amino acids. CDR1 is MNHEY and CDR2 is SMNVEV in the germline V gene (reference sequence). Trimming pared 2 bases from V and 1 base from J, leaving 17 bases between. CDR3 sequence (DNA): TGTGCCAGCAGTTTAACAGGGCGGGCCCAGGGCCAAGAGACCCAGTACTTC. Its translation: CASSLTGRAQGQETQYF.

J is TRBJ2-1 and V is TRBV5-1; the match to TRBD2 covers 15 bases. After removal of 7 bases from V and 12 bases from J, the junction contained 11 bases not matched to a gene. Per the germline V gene, CDR1 is SGHRS and CDR2 is YFSETQ. The CDR3 is 15 amino acids. The DNA of the CDR3 is TGCGCCAGCGGACCGGGACTAGCGGGGGGAGGCGGGCAGTTCTTC. Translation gives CASGPGLAGGGGQFF.

This rearrangement joins TRBV5-1 to TRBJ2-1, with 11 bases fitting TRBD2. V shed 3 bases, J shed 4 bases, and the junction held 6 bases outside the gene matches. The CDR3 has 16 amino acids. Germline CDR1 and CDR2: SGHRS and YFSETQ. The CDR3 nucleotides read TGCGCCAGCAGCTCACCGGGACTAGCGGAGTACAATGAGCAGTTCTTC. Its translation: CASSSPGLAEYNEQFF.

This clone was counted once. Written as DNA, the CDR3 is TGTGCCATCAGTGAGTCCGGCCAGGGAAGCACTGAAGCTTTCTTT. This gives the protein CAISESGQGSTEAFF. J is TRBJ1-1 and V is TRBV10-3; TRBD1 is a possible D gene (5 bases). Germline CDR1 ENHRY, CDR2 SYGVKD. The CDR3 contains 15 residues. V lost 0 bases to trimming and J lost 4 bases, with 12 bases between them.

This chain links TRBV12-3 or TRBV12-4 with TRBJ2-7, with 8 bases aligning to TRBD1. V lost 4 bases and J lost 6; bases outside the gene matches: 5. This CDR3 is 13 amino acids long. This CDR3 reads CASSSQGVVEQYF. The CDR3 bases are TGTGCCAGCAGTTCACAGGGGGTGGTCGAGCAGTACTTC.